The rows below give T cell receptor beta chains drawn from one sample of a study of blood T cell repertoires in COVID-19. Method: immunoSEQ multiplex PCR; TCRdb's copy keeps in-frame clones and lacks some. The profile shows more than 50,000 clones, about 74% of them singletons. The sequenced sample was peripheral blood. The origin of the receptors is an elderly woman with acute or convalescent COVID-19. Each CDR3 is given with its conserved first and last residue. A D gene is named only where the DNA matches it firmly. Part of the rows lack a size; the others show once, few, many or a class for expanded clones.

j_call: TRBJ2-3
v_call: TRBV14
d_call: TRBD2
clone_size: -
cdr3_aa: CASSQEPLAGGPRDTQYF
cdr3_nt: TGTGCCAGCAGCCAAGAACCCCTAGCGGGAGGGCCGAGAGATACGCAGTATTTT

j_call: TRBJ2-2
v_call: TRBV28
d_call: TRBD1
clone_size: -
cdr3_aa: CASSKGQGAYTGELFF
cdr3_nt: TGTGCCAGCAGTAAGGGACAGGGGGCCTACACCGGGGAGCTGTTTTTT

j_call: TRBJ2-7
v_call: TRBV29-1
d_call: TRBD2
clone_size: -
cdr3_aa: CSVSTALAGSYEQYF
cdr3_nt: TGCAGCGTGAGCACAGCTCTAGCGGGATCCTACGAGCAGTACTTC

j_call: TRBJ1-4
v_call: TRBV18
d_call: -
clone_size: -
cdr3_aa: CASSPGAGEKLFF
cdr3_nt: TGTGCCAGCTCACCAGGGGCAGGTGAAAAACTGTTTTTT

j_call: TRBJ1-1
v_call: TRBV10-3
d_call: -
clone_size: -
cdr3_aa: CAISRGGTEAFF
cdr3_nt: TGTGCCATCAGTAGGGGGGGCACTGAAGCTTTCTTT

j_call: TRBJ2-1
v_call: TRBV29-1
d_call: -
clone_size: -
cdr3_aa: CSVAHFQRVKGNEQFF
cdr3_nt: TGCAGCGTTGCCCACTTTCAGCGGGTTAAAGGCAATGAGCAGTTCTTC

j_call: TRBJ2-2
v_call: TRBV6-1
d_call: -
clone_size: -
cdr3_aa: CASSENPGVNTGELFF
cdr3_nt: TGTGCCAGCAGTGAAAATCCGGGAGTGAACACCGGGGAGCTGTTTTTT

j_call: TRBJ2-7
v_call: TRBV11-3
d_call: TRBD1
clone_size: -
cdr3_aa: CASSWTGDTYEQYF
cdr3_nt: TGTGCCAGCAGCTGGACAGGTGATACCTACGAGCAGTACTTC

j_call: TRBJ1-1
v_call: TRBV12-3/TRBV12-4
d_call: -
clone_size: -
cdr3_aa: CASSLHLDSEAFF
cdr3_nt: TGTGCCAGCAGTTTACATCTCGACAGTGAAGCTTTCTTT

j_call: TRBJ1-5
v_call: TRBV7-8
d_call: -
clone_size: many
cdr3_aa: CASSLVDALNQPQHF
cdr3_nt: TGTGCCAGCAGCTTAGTCGATGCCCTAAATCAGCCCCAGCATTTT

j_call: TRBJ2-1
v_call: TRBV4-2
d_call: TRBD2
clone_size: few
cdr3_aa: CASSQDGLAGKKGEQFF
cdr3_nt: TGTGCCAGCAGCCAGGACGGACTAGCGGGAAAAAAGGGTGAGCAGTTCTTC

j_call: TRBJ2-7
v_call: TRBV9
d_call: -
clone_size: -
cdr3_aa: CASSPSLGSSYEQYF
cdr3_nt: TGTGCCAGCAGCCCCTCCCTCGGGAGCTCCTACGAGCAGTACTTC

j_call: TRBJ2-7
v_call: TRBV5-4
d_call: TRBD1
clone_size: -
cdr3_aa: CASSLQGTHEQYF
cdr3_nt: TGTGCCAGCAGCCTACAGGGGACCCACGAGCAGTACTTC

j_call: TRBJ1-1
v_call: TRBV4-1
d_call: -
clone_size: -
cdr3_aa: CASSQVSGGNTEAFF
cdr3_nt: TGCGCCAGCAGCCAAGTATCCGGGGGAAACACTGAAGCTTTCTTT

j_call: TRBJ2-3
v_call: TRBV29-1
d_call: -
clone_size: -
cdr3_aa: CSVTRQDTQYF
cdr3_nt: TGCAGCGTAACCCGACAAGATACGCAGTATTTT

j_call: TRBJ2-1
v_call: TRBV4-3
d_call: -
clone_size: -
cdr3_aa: CASSQVPGREQFF
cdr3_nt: TGCGCCAGCAGCCAAGTGCCCGGTCGAGAGCAGTTCTTC

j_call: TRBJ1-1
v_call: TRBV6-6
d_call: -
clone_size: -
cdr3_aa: CASTRPNTEAFF
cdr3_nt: TGTGCCAGCACCAGGCCTAACACTGAAGCTTTCTTT

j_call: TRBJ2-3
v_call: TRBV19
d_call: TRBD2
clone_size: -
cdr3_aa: CASSRSGGRVGGDTQYF
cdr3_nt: TGTGCCAGTAGTAGGAGCGGCGGGAGGGTCGGGGGAGATACGCAGTATTTT

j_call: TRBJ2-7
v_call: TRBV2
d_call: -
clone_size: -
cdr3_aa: CASSERAGLEQYF
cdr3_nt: TGTGCCAGCAGTGAACGGGCAGGGCTCGAGCAGTACTTC

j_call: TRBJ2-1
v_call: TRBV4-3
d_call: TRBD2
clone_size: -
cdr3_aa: CASSPRLARSYNEQFF
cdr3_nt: TGCGCCAGCAGCCCCCGACTAGCACGTTCCTACAATGAGCAGTTCTTC

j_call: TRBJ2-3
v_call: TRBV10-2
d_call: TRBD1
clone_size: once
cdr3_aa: CASRNPEFGTGPDTQYF
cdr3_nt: TGCGCCAGCAGGAACCCGGAATTTGGGACAGGGCCAGATACGCAGTATTTT

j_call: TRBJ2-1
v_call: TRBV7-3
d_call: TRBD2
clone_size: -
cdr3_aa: CASSSLAGDYNEQFF
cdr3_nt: TGTGCCAGCAGCTCACTAGCGGGGGACTACAATGAGCAGTTCTTC

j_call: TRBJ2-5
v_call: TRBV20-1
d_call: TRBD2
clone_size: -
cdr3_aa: CSASADLQGLAGPFQETQYF
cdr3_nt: TGCAGTGCTAGTGCGGACCTTCAGGGACTAGCGGGACCCTTCCAGGAGACCCAGTACTTC

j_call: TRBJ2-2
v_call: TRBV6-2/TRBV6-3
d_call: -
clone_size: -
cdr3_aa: CASSYSIRGRGGELFF
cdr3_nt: TGTGCCAGCAGTTACTCGATAAGGGGTCGTGGCGGGGAGCTGTTTTTT

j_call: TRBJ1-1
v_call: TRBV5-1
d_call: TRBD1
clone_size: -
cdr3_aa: CASSLGQVTEAFF
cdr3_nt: TGCGCCAGCAGCTTAGGACAGGTCACTGAAGCTTTCTTT

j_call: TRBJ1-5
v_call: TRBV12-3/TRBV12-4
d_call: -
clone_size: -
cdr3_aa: CASSLVQNQPQHF
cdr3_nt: TGTGCCAGCAGTTTAGTTCAAAATCAGCCCCAGCATTTT

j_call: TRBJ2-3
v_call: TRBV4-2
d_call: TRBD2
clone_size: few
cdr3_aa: CASSRRLAGGTDTQYF
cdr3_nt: TGTGCCAGCAGTCGCCGACTAGCGGGAGGCACAGATACGCAGTATTTT

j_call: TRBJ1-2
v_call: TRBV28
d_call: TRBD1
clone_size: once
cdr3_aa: CASSPDRVYGYTF
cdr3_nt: TGTGCCAGCAGCCCGGACAGGGTGTATGGCTACACCTTC

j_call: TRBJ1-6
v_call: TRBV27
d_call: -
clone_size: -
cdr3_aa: CAAPSTLHF
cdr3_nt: TGTGCGGCCCCTTCGACCCTCCACTTT

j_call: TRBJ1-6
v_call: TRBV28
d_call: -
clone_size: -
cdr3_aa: CASSPPIPYSPLHF
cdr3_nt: TGTGCCAGCAGTCCCCCTATTCCCTATTCACCCCTCCACTTT

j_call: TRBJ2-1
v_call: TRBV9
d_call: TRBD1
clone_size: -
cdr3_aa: CASSVQAGARGTGEQFF
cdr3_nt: TGTGCCAGCAGCGTACAGGCTGGGGCCAGGGGGACAGGTGAGCAGTTCTTC

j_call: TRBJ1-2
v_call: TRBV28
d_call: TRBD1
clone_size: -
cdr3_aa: CASMLPGGYGYTF
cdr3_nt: TGTGCCAGCATGCTACCAGGGGGATATGGCTACACCTTC

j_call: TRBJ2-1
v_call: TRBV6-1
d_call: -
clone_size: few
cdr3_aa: CASSEFGISEQFF
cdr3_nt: TGTGCCAGCAGTGAATTCGGGATCAGTGAGCAGTTCTTC

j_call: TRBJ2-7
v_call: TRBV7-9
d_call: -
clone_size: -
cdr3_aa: CASSRQVLYEQYF
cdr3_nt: TGTGCCAGCAGCCGACAGGTCCTCTACGAGCAGTACTTC

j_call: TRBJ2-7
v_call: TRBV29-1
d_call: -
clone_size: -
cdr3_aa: CSVVHSYEQYF
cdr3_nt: TGCAGCGTCGTACACTCCTACGAGCAGTACTTC

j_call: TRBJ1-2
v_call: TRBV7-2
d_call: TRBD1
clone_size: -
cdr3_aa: CASSLTGQPLLYGYTF
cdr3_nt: TGTGCCAGCAGCTTGACAGGGCAACCACTCCTCTATGGCTACACCTTC

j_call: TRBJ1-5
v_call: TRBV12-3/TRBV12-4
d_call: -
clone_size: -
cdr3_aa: CASSLQGGQPQHF
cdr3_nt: TGTGCCAGCAGTTTACAGGGTGGTCAGCCCCAGCATTTT

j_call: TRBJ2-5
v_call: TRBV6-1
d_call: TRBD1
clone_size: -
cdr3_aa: CASSERGTGQPGAQETQYF
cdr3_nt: TGTGCCAGCAGTGAGAGAGGGACAGGTCAACCAGGGGCTCAAGAGACCCAGTACTTC

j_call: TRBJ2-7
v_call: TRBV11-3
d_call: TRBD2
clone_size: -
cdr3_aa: CASSLVTGGYEQYF
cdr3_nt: TGTGCCAGCAGCTTAGTGACGGGGGGCTACGAGCAGTACTTC

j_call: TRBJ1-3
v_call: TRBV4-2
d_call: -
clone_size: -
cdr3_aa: CASSQDWAYTGNTIYF
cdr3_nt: TGTGCCAGCAGCCAAGATTGGGCGTATACTGGAAACACCATATATTTT

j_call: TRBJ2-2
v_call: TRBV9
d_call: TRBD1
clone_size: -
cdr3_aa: CASSVPPGGGTGELFF
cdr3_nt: TGTGCCAGCAGCGTACCCCCAGGGGGCGGCACCGGGGAGCTGTTTTTT

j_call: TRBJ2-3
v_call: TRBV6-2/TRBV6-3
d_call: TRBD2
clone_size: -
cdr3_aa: CASRLGGSRLDTQYF
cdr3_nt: TGTGCCAGCCGCCTAGGCGGGAGCCGCTTAGATACGCAGTATTTT

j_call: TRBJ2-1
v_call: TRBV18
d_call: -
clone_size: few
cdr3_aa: CASHEIGRGYNEQFF
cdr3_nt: TGTGCCAGCCACGAGATCGGGAGAGGTTACAATGAGCAGTTCTTC

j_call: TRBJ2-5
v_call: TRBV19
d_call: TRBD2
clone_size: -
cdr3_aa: CASSTSGGKTQYF
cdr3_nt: TGTGCCAGTAGTACTAGCGGGGGAAAGACCCAGTACTTC

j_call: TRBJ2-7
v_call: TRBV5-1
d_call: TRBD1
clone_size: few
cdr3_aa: CASSPGQGAVGEQYF
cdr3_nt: TGCGCCAGCAGCCCCGGACAGGGGGCAGTTGGCGAGCAGTACTTC

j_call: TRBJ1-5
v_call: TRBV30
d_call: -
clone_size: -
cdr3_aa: CAWSVGGNQPQHF
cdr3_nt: TGTGCCTGGAGTGTAGGGGGCAATCAGCCCCAGCATTTT

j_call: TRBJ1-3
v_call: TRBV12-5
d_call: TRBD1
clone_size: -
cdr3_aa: CASGQGVGTGYGNTIYF
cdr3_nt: TGTGCTAGTGGCCAGGGGGTAGGGACAGGGTATGGAAACACCATATATTTT

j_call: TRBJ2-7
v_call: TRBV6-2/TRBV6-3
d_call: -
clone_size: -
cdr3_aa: CASSYSVQGTYEQYF
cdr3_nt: TGTGCCAGCAGTTACTCGGTTCAGGGCACCTACGAGCAGTACTTC

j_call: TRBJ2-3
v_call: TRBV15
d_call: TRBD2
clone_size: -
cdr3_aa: CATSRGMGLVSDTQYF
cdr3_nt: TGTGCCACCAGCAGAGGAATGGGACTAGTTTCGGATACGCAGTATTTT